In this sample, the clone carrying this TCR beta chain turned up once. Germline V CDR1 and CDR2: LGHNA, YSLEER. This CDR3 spans 16 amino acids. Unmatched junction bases numbered 5, after V lost 0 bases and J lost 2 bases. This sample is part of a study of control samples from healthy donors and cancer patients. Measured with immunoSEQ multiplex PCR; TCRdb has only the in-frame clones, and not every one. In the table there are approximately 90,000 clones, 85% of which are singletons. This receptor was obtained from a woman in her thirties or forties in good health. The chain couples TRBV4-3 to TRBJ2-3, with 7 nucleotides matching TRBD1. The specimen sequenced was blood. The CDR3 DNA reads TGCGCCAGCAGCCAAGAGGAAGGGGGCCTCACAGATACGCAGTATTTT. This codes for CASSQEEGGLTDTQYF.